One and the same sample provided the 7 T cell receptor beta chains below, sequenced in a study of regulatory T cells in long-lasting Graves disease. Time point noted: persistent/refractory GD, antithyroid drugs over 5 years with positive TRAb. PBMC-derived RNA was used for the TCR library. Arm-PCR of CDR3 regions with iRepertoire HTBI primers generated TCR beta libraries. Via MiXCR, TCRdb re-called the multiplex PCR reads, giving one row per CDR3 protein. The data contain about 300,000 distinct CDR3 sequences, approximately 20% of them seen just once; the ten biggest clones take up around 50%. This sample comprised peripheral blood mononuclear cells (PBMCs), obtained when the disease was refractory, from a patient treated with antithyroid drugs. The receptors come from a female donor with Graves disease.

This clonotype occurred many times. The chain couples TRBV7-2 to TRBJ2-7, with 7 positions matching TRBD1. V shed 1 base, J shed 3 bases, and the junction held 6 bases outside the gene matches. Germline assignment: CDR1 SGHTA and CDR2 FQGNSA. The CDR3 totals 15 residues. The CDR3 loop is CASSLESGGYYEQYF. The DNA of the CDR3 is TGTGCCAGCAGCTTAGAGTCAGGGGGTTACTACGAGCAGTACTTC.

The V gene is TRBV20-1, the J gene TRBJ2-5; D gene uncertain. This CDR3 is built from 14 residues. V lost 5 bases and J lost 5, with 18 bases in between. Per germline, CDR1 DFQATT and CDR2 SNEGSKA (reference sequence). CDR3 nucleotide sequence: TGCAGTGCTTACCTCATAGTAGGAGCTGAGACCCAGTACTTC. This codes for CSAYLIVGAETQYF.

This clonotype was counted a few times. This may be a read error, as it is one base from a much larger clone. The CDR3 DNA sequence: TGTGCCAGCAGCTTAAACAATCAGCCCCAGCATTTT. Its translation: CASSLNNQPQHF. This sequence joins TRBV7-9 and TRBJ1-5; the D is unclear. The V gene's germline CDR1 is SEHNR and CDR2 FQNEAQ (reference sequence). With 2 bases removed from V and 3 bases from J, the gap between germline ends came to 2 bases. The CDR3 is made up of 12 amino acids. Full variable domain (outside the CDR3, taken from reference TRBV7-9 and TRBJ1-5): DTGVSQNPRHKITKRGQNVTFRCDPISEHNRLYWYRQTLGQGPEFLTYFQNEAQLEKSRLLSDRFSAERPKGSFSTLEIQRTEQGDSAMYLCASSLNNQPQHFGDGTRLSIL.

This clonotype was observed many times. The V call is TRBV6-1, the J call TRBJ2-7; tentative D call: TRBD2 (6 bases). The CDR3 has 19 amino acids. Germline V gene sequence: CDR1 MNHNS, CDR2 SASEGT. Trimming took 5 bases from V and 2 from J, leaving 28 bases between them. The CDR3: CASSPLPTGWASAPYEQYF. The CDR3 coding sequence is TGTGCCAGCAGTCCCCTCCCCACCGGCTGGGCTAGCGCACCCTACGAGCAGTACTTC.

This clonotype was detected many times. V usage is TRBV28 and J usage is TRBJ2-7, with 8 bases that match TRBD1. Germline assignment: CDR1 MDHEN and CDR2 SYDVKM. With V trimmed by 6 bases and J by 3 bases, 19 bases remained unmatched. The CDR3 contains 18 residues. The CDR3 coding sequence is TGTGCCAGCAGAAGCCGGGACAGGTCTAACGGGCGCTTCTACGAGCAGTACTTC. This sequence encodes CASRSRDRSNGRFYEQYF.

This clonotype was observed many times. The V call is TRBV7-9, the J call TRBJ2-7; TRBD2 matches at 7 bases. CDR1 is SEHNR and CDR2 is FQNEAQ in the germline V gene (reference sequence). J lost 5 bases, V lost 2 bases, and 9 bases had no gene match. The CDR3 sequence is 15 residues long. CDR3 region: CASSLISGTLHEQYF. CDR3 bases: TGTGCCAGCAGCTTAATAAGCGGGACGCTCCACGAGCAGTACTTC.

The chain links TRBV12-3 or TRBV12-4 to TRBJ1-5, with TRBD1 matching over 9 bases. The CDR3 contains 15 residues. V was pared by 7 bases and J by 4 bases, with 8 bases of the junction left unmatched. In DNA, the CDR3 is TGTGCCAGCACCCGGGACAGGGCTTTAAATCAGCCCCAGCATTTT. Translating gives CASTRDRALNQPQHF.